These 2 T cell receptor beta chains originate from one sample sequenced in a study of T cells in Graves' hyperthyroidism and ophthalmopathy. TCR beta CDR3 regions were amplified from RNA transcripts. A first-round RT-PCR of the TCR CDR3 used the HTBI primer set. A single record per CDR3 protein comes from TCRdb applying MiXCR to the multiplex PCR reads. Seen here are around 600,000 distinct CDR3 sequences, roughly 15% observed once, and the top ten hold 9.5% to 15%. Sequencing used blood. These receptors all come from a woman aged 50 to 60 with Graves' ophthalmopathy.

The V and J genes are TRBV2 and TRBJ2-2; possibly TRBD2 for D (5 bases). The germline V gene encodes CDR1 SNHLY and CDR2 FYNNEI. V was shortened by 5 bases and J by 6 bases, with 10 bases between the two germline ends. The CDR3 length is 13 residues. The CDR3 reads CASSYTRAGELFF. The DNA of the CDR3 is TGTGCCAGCAGTTACACTAGGGCCGGGGAGCTGTTTTTT.

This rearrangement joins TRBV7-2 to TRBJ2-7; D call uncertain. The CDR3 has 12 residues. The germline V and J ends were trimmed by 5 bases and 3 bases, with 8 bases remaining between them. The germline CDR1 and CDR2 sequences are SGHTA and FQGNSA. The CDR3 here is CASSPTNYEQYF. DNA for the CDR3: TGTGCCAGCAGCCCGACCAACTACGAGCAGTACTTC. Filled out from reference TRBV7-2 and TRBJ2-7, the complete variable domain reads GAGVSQSPSNKVTEKGKDVELRCDPISGHTALYWYRQSLGQGLEFLIYFQGNSAPDKSGLPSDRFSAERTGGSVSTLTIQRTQQEDSAVYLCASSPTNYEQYFGPGTRLTVT.